The present entry profiles one T cell receptor beta chain with its context. Its target is not known. This record comes from a study of blood T cells in healthy people across ages. Whole-study findings and limits: Among T cells, TCR beta diversity per million cells dropped roughly linearly as age rose.

Germline V CDR1 and CDR2: DFQATT, SNEGSKA (reference sequence). V gave up 3 bases and J gave up 6 bases; unmatched junction bases: 13. The CDR3 loop spans 15 amino acids. The authors ran a second PCR of 7 to 11 cycles using a sample-barcoded 5' primer and a J-beta primer mix. TCRdb itself ran the 5' RACE reads through MiXCR, one entry per CDR3 protein. The table shows approximately 900,000 distinct CDR3 sequences, with roughly 28% occurring only once. Peripheral blood from each donor was collected in a volume of about 10 milliliters. The sample also formed part of further work on T cells of mothers and their children. From that study: The study sampled a few healthy Caucasian mothers and their six children. Second-PCR primer M1S introduced sample barcodes and 2-4 random nucleotides.

The sample taken for sequencing was blood. The receptor was isolated from a woman aged 40-49 years in good health. This chain connects TRBV20-1 to TRBJ2-7; TRBD1 matches at 8 bases. The CDR3 DNA reads as TGCAGTGCTAGGGGGAGCGAGGGACAGGCCTTCGAGCAGTACTTC. It is translated as CSARGSEGQAFEQYF.